Listed below are T cell receptor beta chains from one sample, sequenced in a study of T cell responses to AZD1222 COVID-19 vaccine. The data were produced by immunoSEQ multiplex PCR, yet TCRdb's version contains in-frame clones alone and is incomplete. The repertoire holds about 180,000 clones, over 75% seen once, with 6% to 8% in the top ten. This sample comprised peripheral blood, obtained on day 0 of AZD1222 vaccination. Receptors were obtained from an adult in good health. Each CDR3 is given with its conserved first and last residue. D genes are given only for firm matches. Some rows mark clone size as missing; the rest say once, few, many or name a class of expanded clone.

v_gene	j_gene	d_gene	abundance	CDR3aa	CDR3nt
TRBV2	TRBJ1-4	TRBD1	.	CASSYRGPTNEKLFF	TGTGCCAGCAGTTACAGGGGTCCCACTAATGAAAAACTGTTTTTT
TRBV6-4	TRBJ2-3	.	once	CASSVAHTDTQYF	TGTGCCAGCAGTGTCGCCCACACAGATACGCAGTATTTT
TRBV9	TRBJ1-2	TRBD1	.	CASSSEDRIYYGYTF	TGTGCCAGCAGCTCTGAGGACAGGATTTACTATGGCTACACCTTC
TRBV10-3	TRBJ1-6	.	.	CAIRGLGPNSPLHF	TGTGCCATCAGGGGACTGGGTCCCAATTCACCCCTCCACTTT
TRBV5-6	TRBJ2-1	.	.	CASSPGALVNEQFF	TGTGCCAGCAGCCCGGGGGCGTTAGTTAATGAGCAGTTCTTC
TRBV5-1	TRBJ2-1	.	.	CASSSDSSYNEQFF	TGCGCCAGCAGCTCGGACAGCTCCTACAATGAGCAGTTCTTC
TRBV6-5	TRBJ2-5	TRBD1	.	CASSRDRVAQYF	TGTGCCAGCAGTCGGGACAGGGTGGCCCAGTACTTC
TRBV11-2	TRBJ2-3	TRBD2	.	CASSLEAGVLDTQYF	TGTGCCAGCAGCTTAGAGGCGGGGGTATTAGATACGCAGTATTTT
TRBV4-3	TRBJ1-2	.	.	CASSFTGRGYTF	TGCGCCAGCAGCTTTACAGGAAGAGGCTACACCTTC
TRBV2	TRBJ1-2	TRBD1	.	CASDGSGQGYGYTF	TGTGCCAGCGACGGGTCGGGACAGGGCTATGGCTACACCTTC
TRBV6-5	TRBJ1-2	.	.	CASSYSRAAYGYTF	TGTGCCAGCAGTTACTCGCGGGCCGCCTATGGCTACACCTTC
TRBV19	TRBJ2-1	.	once	CASSRYGTPGENEQFF	TGTGCCAGTAGTCGGTACGGGACTCCCGGGGAGAATGAGCAGTTCTTC
TRBV19	TRBJ2-2	TRBD2	few	CATNGGYTGELFF	TGTGCCACTAACGGGGGGTACACCGGGGAGCTGTTTTTT
TRBV6-4	TRBJ2-1	TRBD2	.	CASRRLAGGPNEQFF	TGTGCCAGCAGAAGACTAGCGGGGGGCCCCAATGAGCAGTTCTTC
TRBV6-4	TRBJ1-6	TRBD1	.	CASSETGTGGNSPLHF	TGTGCCAGCAGTGAGACAGGGACTGGTGGTAATTCACCCCTCCACTTT
TRBV5-1	TRBJ1-1	TRBD1	.	CASSLQGQYTEAFF	TGCGCCAGCAGCCTACAGGGGCAGTACACTGAAGCTTTCTTT
TRBV9	TRBJ1-1	TRBD1	.	CASSASPGGAGGHTEAFF	TGTGCCAGCAGCGCCTCCCCAGGGGGGGCCGGTGGTCACACTGAAGCTTTCTTT
TRBV9	TRBJ1-5	.	.	CASSVAGNQPQHF	TGTGCCAGCAGCGTAGCAGGGAATCAGCCCCAGCATTTT
TRBV4-1	TRBJ2-7	.	.	CASSQEGTGQNYEQYF	TGCGCCAGCAGCCAAGAAGGGACGGGTCAGAATTACGAGCAGTACTTC
TRBV10-3	TRBJ1-2	.	.	CAINRGLTNYGYIF	TGTGCCATCAACCGGGGACTGACTAACTATGGCTACATCTTC
TRBV27	TRBJ2-7	.	.	CASRLRTGLTGDVAPYEQYF	TGTGCCAGCAGGCTGCGGACGGGGCTGACAGGCGACGTTGCCCCCTACGAGCAGTACTTC
TRBV4-1	TRBJ1-6	.	few	CASSPSRENSPLHF	TGCGCCAGCAGCCCCTCCCGCGAAAATTCACCCCTCCACTTT
TRBV24-1	TRBJ1-3	.	once	CATSVRRGVLASGNTIYF	TGTGCCACCAGTGTCAGGCGGGGGGTCCTCGCCTCTGGAAACACCATATATTTT
TRBV5-1	TRBJ1-1	TRBD1	.	CASRTRDRGFTEAFF	TGCGCCAGCAGGACGCGGGACAGGGGATTCACTGAAGCTTTCTTT
TRBV2	TRBJ2-5	.	.	CASRLVSLVETQYF	TGTGCCAGCAGATTAGTTTCCCTAGTTGAGACCCAGTACTTC
TRBV10-2	TRBJ1-1	TRBD1	once	CASSDRDRMNTEAFF	TGCGCCAGCAGTGACCGGGACAGAATGAACACTGAAGCTTTCTTT
TRBV4-2	TRBJ2-5	TRBD2	.	CASSQDPPSGEETQYF	TGTGCCAGCAGCCAAGATCCGCCTAGCGGGGAGGAGACCCAGTACTTC
TRBV2	TRBJ1-1	.	once	CASSEAWSVGAFF	TGTGCCAGCAGTGAAGCTTGGAGCGTAGGGGCTTTCTTT
TRBV6-2/TRBV6-3	TRBJ1-1	.	.	CASSYLRNTEAFF	TGTGCCAGCAGTTACCTCAGGAACACTGAAGCTTTCTTT
TRBV24-1	TRBJ2-3	.	.	CATGEGGADTQYF	TGTGCCACCGGTGAGGGGGGGGCAGATACGCAGTATTTT
TRBV27	TRBJ1-3	.	.	CASSLNGAAGNTIYF	TGTGCCAGCAGTTTAAATGGGGCGGCTGGAAACACCATATATTTT
TRBV12-3/TRBV12-4	TRBJ2-3	.	.	CASSLKGTDTQYF	TGTGCCAGCAGTTTAAAGGGGACAGATACGCAGTATTTT
TRBV3-1/TRBV3-2	TRBJ1-4	.	.	CASSLFGSDEKLFF	TGTGCCAGCAGCCTTTTCGGAAGCGATGAAAAACTGTTTTTT
TRBV12-3/TRBV12-4	TRBJ1-1	.	few	CASQRTLNTEAFF	TGTGCCAGCCAGAGGACTTTGAACACTGAAGCTTTCTTT
TRBV11-2	TRBJ2-2	.	once	CASSLESGPGELFF	TGTGCCAGCAGCTTAGAATCTGGGCCCGGGGAGCTGTTTTTT
TRBV29-1	TRBJ1-6	.	.	CSVRASSYNSPLHF	TGCAGCGTTAGAGCGAGCTCCTATAATTCACCCCTCCACTTT
TRBV19	TRBJ1-1	.	.	CASSTGAHQGNTEAFF	TGTGCCAGTAGTACCGGGGCCCACCAAGGGAACACTGAAGCTTTCTTT
TRBV19	TRBJ2-1	.	.	CASTEGATSYNEQFF	TGTGCCAGTACTGAGGGCGCCACCTCCTACAATGAGCAGTTCTTC
TRBV2	TRBJ2-1	TRBD2	.	CASSEVGGGVNEQFF	TGTGCCAGCAGTGAAGTGGGCGGGGGGGTCAATGAGCAGTTCTTC
TRBV2	TRBJ2-6	.	.	CASSEETSGANVLTF	TGTGCCAGCAGTGAGGAGACCTCTGGGGCCAACGTCCTGACTTTC
TRBV25-1	TRBJ2-1	.	.	CASSTSGEQFF	TGTGCCAGCAGCACGAGTGGTGAGCAGTTCTTC
TRBV2	TRBJ2-2	TRBD1	.	CASSSPTARTGGNTGELFF	TGTGCCAGCAGTTCCCCTACCGCGCGGACAGGAGGGAACACCGGGGAGCTGTTTTTT
TRBV9	TRBJ2-3	TRBD1	once	CASSAHTGGSFSDTQYF	TGTGCCAGCAGCGCCCATACAGGGGGTTCGTTTTCAGATACGCAGTATTTT
TRBV5-1	TRBJ2-5	.	.	CASSLAVQETQYF	TGCGCCAGCAGCTTGGCGGTACAAGAGACCCAGTACTTC
TRBV9	TRBJ2-7	.	.	CASSVGLGAGYEQYF	TGTGCCAGCAGCGTTGGTTTGGGGGCGGGCTACGAGCAGTACTTC
TRBV5-4	TRBJ1-6	.	.	CASSLTGGGSPLHF	TGTGCCAGCAGCCTAACAGGCGGCGGTTCACCCCTCCACTTT
TRBV12-3/TRBV12-4	TRBJ1-1	.	.	CASSFTTEAFF	TGTGCCAGCAGTTTCACCACTGAAGCTTTCTTT
TRBV6-2/TRBV6-3	TRBJ1-5	TRBD1	.	CASSVTGDVQPQHF	TGTGCCAGCAGTGTAACAGGGGACGTTCAGCCCCAGCATTTT